The source of this T cell receptor beta chain is a study of T cell repertoires in cytomegalovirus infection. TCRdb redid the calling of the reads with MiXCR, one entry per CDR3 protein. The sample holds some 390,000 distinct CDR3 sequences, less than 20% seen once. This receptor was identified in a human donor in good health (CMV status not recorded). Some clones in this sample may be carry-over from other donors' samples. The specimen sequenced was PBMCs.

Here the CDR3 DNA reads TGTGCCAGCAGCCAAGTTTTGGGGGCCTACACAGATACGCAGTATTTT. It codes for CASSQVLGAYTDTQYF. V is TRBV14 and J is TRBJ2-3, with a tentative D call TRBD1 (6 bases). The CDR3 spans 16 residues. Germline V gives CDR1 SGHDN, CDR2 FVKESK. The germline V and J ends were trimmed by 1 base and 2 bases, with 13 bases remaining between them.